The 24 T cell receptor beta chains given below trace back to one sample, sequenced in a study of response to subunit inactivated influenza vaccine. TCRdb ran MiXCR on the RT-PCR reads and lists one entry per CDR3 protein. The sample includes about 530,000 distinct CDR3 sequences, 10% to 15% of them seen just once. Source: PBMCs from blood, taken on the day of vaccination. These receptors were obtained from a man between 50 and 59 years old who received an inactivated influenza vaccine.

This clonotype has just a few counts. The V gene is TRBV20-1, the J gene TRBJ2-1; D may be TRBD2 (6 bases). V lost 6 bases to trimming and J lost 0 bases, with 30 bases between them. This CDR3 region has 20 residues. In germline, CDR1 is DFQATT, CDR2 SNEGSKA (reference sequence). The CDR3 bases are TGCAGTGCGCGGAGGGGACTTGGTAGCGGCTTACGTAGCTCCTACAATGAGCAGTTCTTC. Its translation is CSARRGLGSGLRSSYNEQFF.

This clonotype was seen repeatedly, ten times or more. The chain employs TRBV5-1 and TRBJ1-3; D possibly corresponds to TRBD1 (5 bases). V was cut by 4 bases and J by 0 bases, with 20 bases left in between. The germline V gene has CDR1 SGHRS and CDR2 YFSETQ. The CDR3 is made up of 18 amino acids. The CDR3 spells CASSGMEGGASSGNTIYF. CDR3 coding DNA: TGCGCCAGCAGCGGAATGGAGGGTGGGGCCTCCTCTGGAAACACCATATATTTT.

This clonotype appeared a few times. CDR3 nucleotide sequence: TGTGCCAGCAGTGATGTGGGGCGGGGGGGCCCGAGGTACAATGAGCAGTTCTTC. Its protein product is CASSDVGRGGPRYNEQFF. The genes are TRBV2 and TRBJ2-1, with 9 bases lining up with TRBD2. In germline, CDR1 is SNHLY, CDR2 FYNNEI. There are 18 residues in the CDR3. Trimming took 3 bases from V and 4 from J; bases not matched to a gene: 13.

This clonotype was seen more than once but under ten times. CDR3 DNA: TGTGCCAGCAGCTCCGGACTAGCGGGGGTCCAAGAGACCCAGTACTTC. Translation gives CASSSGLAGVQETQYF. This chain joins TRBV9 and TRBJ2-5, with 13 bases that match TRBD2. The CDR3 length is 16 residues. CDR1 is SGDLS, CDR2 YYNGEE, per germline. With V trimmed by 4 bases and J by 1 base, 4 bases remained unmatched.

This clonotype was seen a few times. This chain uses TRBV20-1 with TRBJ2-7; 9 positions agree with TRBD1. CDR3 size: 15 residues. Germline CDR1 is DFQATT and CDR2 is SNEGSKA (reference sequence). Germline trimming cut 5 bases from V and 1 base from J; bases unmatched to any gene: 9. The CDR3 spells CSARNRDRASYEQYF. In nucleotides, the CDR3 is TGCAGTGCTCGAAACCGGGACAGGGCATCCTACGAGCAGTACTTC.

This chain links TRBV4-3 with TRBJ2-1, with D uncertain. In germline, CDR1 is LGHNA, CDR2 YSLEER. The V end was cut by 2 bases, the J end by 0 bases, with 5 bases between. The CDR3 has 14 amino acids. The CDR3 sequence is CASSQHDSYNEQFF. CDR3 in DNA: TGCGCCAGCAGCCAACACGACTCCTACAATGAGCAGTTCTTC.

This clonotype was picked up a small number of times. This chain links TRBV20-1 with TRBJ2-1; 7 nucleotides line up with TRBD2. J lost 8 bases, V lost 3 bases, and 13 bases had no gene match. In germline, CDR1 is DFQATT, CDR2 SNEGSKA (reference sequence). CDR3 length: 15 residues. CDR3 bases: TGCAGTGCTAGCGGCAGGACTAGATTTGGCGATGAGCAGTTCTTC. It yields the protein CSASGRTRFGDEQFF.

This chain joins TRBV7-9 and TRBJ2-2; TRBD1 matches 7 bases. Germline lookup yields CDR1 SEHNR and CDR2 FQNEAQ (reference sequence). This CDR3 spans 17 amino acids. V lost 5 bases to trimming and J lost 2 bases; unmatched junction nucleotides: 11. This CDR3 reads CASSPNPGQPNTGELFF. The CDR3 bases are TGTGCCAGCAGCCCGAACCCGGGACAGCCAAACACCGGGGAGCTGTTTTTT.

This clonotype turned up a few times. This rearrangement joins TRBV19 to TRBJ1-2; no firm D call. V gave up 3 bases and J gave up 4 bases, with 12 bases separating them. The CDR3 is made up of 14 amino acids. In germline, CDR1 is LNHDA, CDR2 SQIVND (reference sequence). CDR3 nucleotides: TGTGCCAGTAGTATTCTGCCGGAAACCTATGGCTACACCTTC. Residues: CASSILPETYGYTF. Drawing the rest from reference TRBV19 and TRBJ1-2, the complete variable domain is DGGITQSPKYLFRKEGQNVTLSCEQNLNHDAMYWYRQDPGQGLRLIYYSQIVNDFQKGDIAEGYSVSREKKESFPLTVTSAQKNPTAFYLCASSILPETYGYTFGSGTRLTVV.

This clonotype was picked up a small number of times. The chain couples TRBV12-3 or TRBV12-4 to TRBJ1-5; TRBD1 matches 7 bases. V gave up 0 bases and J gave up 7 bases; unmatched junction bases: 6. The CDR3 is 15 residues long. The CDR3 region has the DNA TGTGCCAGCAGTTTAGCGCACGACAGGGTCCAGCCCCAGCATTTT. It is translated as CASSLAHDRVQPQHF.

The chain has TRBV5-1 and TRBJ2-7, with D unresolved. Germline CDR1 and CDR2: SGHRS and YFSETQ. V was pared by 4 bases and J by 4 bases, with 21 bases between. The CDR3 runs to 16 residues. The CDR3 region is CASSRRGPRLPYEQYF. CDR3 DNA: TGCGCCAGCAGCCGGCGCGGCCCTCGTTTACCTTACGAGCAGTACTTC.

This sequence joins TRBV2 and TRBJ2-7; D is unresolved. The CDR3 is made up of 13 amino acids. V lost 8 bases and J 7 bases, leaving 18 bases between the germline ends. CDR1 and CDR2 (germline): SNHLY, FYNNEI. CDR3 protein: CASLRMGMREQYF. The CDR3, as DNA: TGTGCCAGCCTTAGGATGGGTATGCGGGAGCAGTACTTC.

This clonotype was seen a handful of times. The V call is TRBV4-1, the J call TRBJ2-5, with 9 bases matching TRBD2. Germline values: CDR1 MGHRA, CDR2 YSYEKL. The CDR3 has 19 amino acids. Trimming cost V 0 bases and J 5 bases; bases outside gene matches: 16. CDR3: CASSQDAPGAGGFHETQYF. Written as DNA, the CDR3 is TGCGCCAGCAGCCAAGATGCTCCGGGAGCGGGAGGTTTCCACGAGACCCAGTACTTC.

This sequence joins TRBV25-1 and TRBJ2-1; the D gene is possibly TRBD1 (5 bases). Trimming removed 11 bases at V and 8 bases at J, with 19 bases between. The germline V gene has CDR1 MGHDK and CDR2 SYGVNS. CDR3 length: 13 amino acids. CDR3 region: CAAGPPQGDEQFF. The CDR3 DNA reads TGTGCCGCAGGGCCCCCGCAGGGCGATGAGCAGTTCTTC.

This clonotype was counted between two and nine times. This chain links TRBV6-1 with TRBJ2-7; 8 positions agree with TRBD1. Germline V gene sequence: CDR1 MNHNS, CDR2 SASEGT. V was clipped by 6 bases and J by 5 bases; unmatched bases: 9. This CDR3 is 14 amino acids long. CDR3 in amino acids: CASSPKDRVDEQYF. The CDR3 nucleotides are TGTGCCAGCAGCCCCAAGGACAGGGTTGACGAGCAGTACTTC.

This clonotype was counted only a few times. The chain links TRBV20-1 to TRBJ2-7; D gene unclear. With 3 bases removed from V and 0 bases from J, the gap between germline ends came to 15 bases. From germline, CDR1 is DFQATT and CDR2 SNEGSKA (reference sequence). This CDR3 is built from 15 residues. The chain's CDR3 is CSARDLNTYSYEQYF. DNA for the CDR3: TGCAGTGCTAGGGATCTTAACACCTACTCCTACGAGCAGTACTTC.

This chain joins TRBV20-1 and TRBJ2-7; the D is unclear. V shed 6 bases and J shed 3 bases, with 15 bases lying between them. The V gene's germline CDR1 is DFQATT and CDR2 SNEGSKA (reference sequence). CDR3 length: 13 residues. CDR3 sequence (DNA): TGCAGTGCAACCCCTCGTCAGATCTACGAGCAGTACTTC. It codes for CSATPRQIYEQYF.

A few counts support this clonotype. V usage is TRBV2 and J usage is TRBJ2-6, with D perhaps matching TRBD1 or TRBD2 (5 bases each). The V end was cut by 2 bases, the J end by 2 bases, with 7 bases between. Germline-derived CDR1 and CDR2 are SNHLY and FYNNEI. The CDR3 loop spans 15 amino acids. The CDR3, as DNA: TGTGCCAGCAGTGAATGGGACCCTGGGGCCAACGTCCTGACTTTC. Translated: CASSEWDPGANVLTF.

Remarks on this clonotype: One end of the junction is discordant with germline, which a read error may explain. V and J are TRBV7-2 and TRBJ2-5; TRBD2 might be the D (5 bases). This CDR3 is 14 amino acids long. Germline CDR1 reads SGHTA; CDR2 reads FQGNSA. For the CDR3, the DNA is TGTGCCAGCAGCCTCAGCGGAACTCAAGGGACCCAGTACTTC. Amino acids: CASSLSGTQGTQYF.

The rearrangement joins TRBV5-1 to TRBJ2-3; D remains ambiguous. V was shortened by 1 base and J by 2 bases, with 11 bases between the two germline ends. The CDR3 totals 15 residues. Germline loops: CDR1 SGHRS, CDR2 YFSETQ. In DNA, the CDR3 is TGCGCCAGCAGCTTGAGGTCCAGGTTCACAGATACGCAGTATTTT. Translation gives CASSLRSRFTDTQYF.

In its sample, this clonotype was seen a few times. The J gene is TRBJ1-5, the V gene TRBV4-1; 8 nucleotides match TRBD1. J lost 7 bases, V lost 0 bases, and 5 bases had no gene match. The CDR3 covers 15 residues. In germline, CDR1 is MGHRA, CDR2 YSYEKL. The CDR3 DNA reads TGCGCCAGCAGCCAAGAGGGGGACAGGTCCCAGCCCCAGCATTTT. Protein product: CASSQEGDRSQPQHF.

CDR3 loop: CASSQAGGYAGELFF. CDR3 DNA sequence: TGCGCCAGCAGCCAGGCGGGGGGCTACGCCGGGGAGCTGTTTTTT. The chain has TRBV4-3 and TRBJ2-2; 8 bases align to TRBD2. CDR3 length: 15 amino acids. J gave up 6 bases and V 3 bases, and 6 bases lay outside the gene matches. From germline, CDR1 is LGHNA and CDR2 YSLEER.

This clonotype was detected only a few times. V gene TRBV9 combines with J gene TRBJ2-1, with 7 positions matching TRBD2. The CDR3 covers 13 residues. Germline V gives CDR1 SGDLS, CDR2 YYNGEE. V shed 6 bases, J shed 9 bases, and the junction held 9 bases outside the gene matches. The CDR3 here is CASTSRTGGEQFF. In DNA form, the CDR3 reads TGTGCCAGCACCTCACGAACGGGGGGTGAGCAGTTCTTC.

This clonotype came up a few times. The rearrangement uses TRBV5-1 and TRBJ2-1; 7 nucleotides line up with TRBD2. V lost 0 bases, J lost 0 bases, and 3 bases stayed unmatched. CDR3 length: 16 residues. Per germline, CDR1 SGHRS and CDR2 YFSETQ. CDR3 in amino acids: CASSLGGTISYNEQFF. The CDR3 DNA follows: TGCGCCAGCAGCTTGGGCGGGACTATCTCCTACAATGAGCAGTTCTTC. Supplemented by reference TRBV5-1 and TRBJ2-1, the full variable domain reads KAGVTQTPRYLIKTRGQQVTLSCSPISGHRSVSWYQQTPGQGLQFLFEYFSETQRNKGNFPGRFSGRQFSNSRSEMNVSTLELGDSALYLCASSLGGTISYNEQFFGPGTRLTVL.